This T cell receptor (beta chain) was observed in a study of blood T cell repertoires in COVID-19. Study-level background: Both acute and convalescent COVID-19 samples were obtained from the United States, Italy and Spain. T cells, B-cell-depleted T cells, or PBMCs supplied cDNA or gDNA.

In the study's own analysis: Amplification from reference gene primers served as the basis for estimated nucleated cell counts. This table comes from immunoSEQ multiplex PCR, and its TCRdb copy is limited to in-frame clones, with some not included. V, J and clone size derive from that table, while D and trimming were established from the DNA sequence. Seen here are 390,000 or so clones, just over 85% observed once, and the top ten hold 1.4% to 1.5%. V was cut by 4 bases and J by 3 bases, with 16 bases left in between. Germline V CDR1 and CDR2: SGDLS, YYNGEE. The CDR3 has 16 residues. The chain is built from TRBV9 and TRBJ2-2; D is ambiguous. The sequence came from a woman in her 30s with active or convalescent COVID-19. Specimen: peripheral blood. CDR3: CASSLTVASDTGELFF. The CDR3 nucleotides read TGTGCCAGCAGCTTAACAGTGGCCTCGGACACCGGGGAGCTGTTTTTT.